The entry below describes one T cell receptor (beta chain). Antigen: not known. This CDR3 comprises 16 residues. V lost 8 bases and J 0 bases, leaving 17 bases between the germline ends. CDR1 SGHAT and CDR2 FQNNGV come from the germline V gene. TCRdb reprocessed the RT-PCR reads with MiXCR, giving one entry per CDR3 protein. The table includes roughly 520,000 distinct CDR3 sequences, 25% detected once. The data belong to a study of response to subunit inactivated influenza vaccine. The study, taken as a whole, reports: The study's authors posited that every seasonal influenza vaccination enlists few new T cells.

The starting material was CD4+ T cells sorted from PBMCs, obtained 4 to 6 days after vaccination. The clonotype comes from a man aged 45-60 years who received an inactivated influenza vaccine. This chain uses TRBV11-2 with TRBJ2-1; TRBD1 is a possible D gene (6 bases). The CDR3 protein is CASSKGGTHSYNEQFF. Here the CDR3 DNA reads TGTGCCAGCTCGAAGGGTGGGACACACTCCTACAATGAGCAGTTCTTC.